The T cell receptor beta chain described here comes from a study of shared clonotypes between healthy human individuals. Overall study findings and caveats: Blood alone was sampled, and tissue repertoires likely differ.

Concerning this clone: Antigen specificity is unknown.

CDR1 SGHTA and CDR2 FQGTGA come from the germline V gene. Trimming shortened V by 2 bases and J by 4 bases, and 3 bases separated the two germline ends. CDR3 size: 11 residues. The assay was immunoSEQ multiplex PCR, and TCRdb's table has in-frame clones only and misses some. The table shows 2 million to 3 million clones, with 93% occurring only once. This TCR came from a man aged 18-30 years in good health. Some clones in this sample may be carry-over from other donors' samples. Material for sequencing was naive CD4+ T cells from PBMCs. As to subset: CD45RA+ positively selected. The rearrangement links TRBV7-3 to TRBJ2-7; D unclear. CDR3 region: CASSLVYEQYF. DNA for the CDR3: TGTGCCAGCAGCTTAGTGTACGAGCAGTACTTC.